This T cell receptor (beta chain) came from a study of CD8+CD57+ T cells in acquired aplastic anemia. Overall study context: 3 to 4 ug was the average amount of DNA from sorted CD4+ and CD8+ cells. General observations from the study: Patients and controls had CD8+ Simpson's diversity values that were not significantly distinct. Fewer than 35 sequences, all CD8+ CDR3, were shared between patients and controls.

Individuals selected for sequencing had exhibited CD8+CD57+ cell expansion on flow cytometry. According to the study, genomic DNA was the template for TCR beta VDJ and CDR3 profiling. TCRdb itself ran the reads through MiXCR, one entry per CDR3 protein. The table records about 290,000 distinct CDR3 sequences, 45% to 65% of them present only once. The CDR3 covers 11 residues. Germline V gene sequence: CDR1 LNHDA, CDR2 SQIVND (reference sequence). The germline V and J ends were trimmed by 3 bases and 5 bases, with 4 bases remaining between them. The count of this clonotype is one. Its antigen is as yet unknown.

The chain carries TRBV19 and TRBJ1-1; no definite D call. The sequencing sample was made of sorted CD4+, CD8+, or CD8+CD57+ T cells (not recorded which) from PBMCs. The sequence came from a human donor with aplastic anemia. The CDR3, as DNA: TGTGCCAGTAGTATTGGGACTGAAGCTTTCTTT. Its protein product is CASSIGTEAFF. The complete variable domain, with remaining parts taken from reference TRBV19 and TRBJ1-1, reads DGGITQSPKYLFRKEGQNVTLSCEQNLNHDAMYWYRQDPGQGLRLIYYSQIVNDFQKGDIAEGYSVSREKKESFPLTVTSAQKNPTAFYLCASSIGTEAFFGQGTRLTVV.